This record concerns one T cell receptor (beta chain) sequence. Its matching antigen is unknown. The data were taken from a study of T cells in localized non-small cell lung cancer. General study points: Uninvolved adjacent lung had higher T cell clonality than tumor and all other tissues. Investigators sequenced only a single tumor region, leaving heterogeneity possible.

This CDR3 region has 14 residues. The germline V gene has CDR1 MDHEN and CDR2 SYDVKM. V shed 6 bases and J 8 bases; nucleotides not matched to a gene: 11. Produced via immunoSEQ multiplex PCR; TCRdb's table is partial and in-frame only. The sample has some 29,000 clones, roughly 87% seen once; the top ten hold 6.8%. V is TRBV28 and J is TRBJ1-2, with TRBD1 matching 8 bases. The specimen was peripheral blood, collected before any cancer treatment. The TCR originated in a male donor aged 60 or over with stage I lung adenocarcinoma. This CDR3 reads CASRDQQGGGGYTF. The CDR3 DNA is TGTGCCAGCAGAGACCAACAGGGGGGCGGAGGCTACACCTTC.